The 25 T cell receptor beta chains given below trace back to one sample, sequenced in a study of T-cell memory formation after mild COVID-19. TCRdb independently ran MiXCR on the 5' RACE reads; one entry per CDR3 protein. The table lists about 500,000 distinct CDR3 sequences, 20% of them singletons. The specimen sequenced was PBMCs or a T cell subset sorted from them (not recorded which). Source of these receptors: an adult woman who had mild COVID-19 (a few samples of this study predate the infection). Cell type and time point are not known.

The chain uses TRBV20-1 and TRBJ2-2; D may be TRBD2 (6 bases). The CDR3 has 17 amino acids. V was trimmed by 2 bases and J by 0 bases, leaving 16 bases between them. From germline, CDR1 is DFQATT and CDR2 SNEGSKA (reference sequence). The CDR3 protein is CSARLPTSSANTGELFF. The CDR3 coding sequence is TGCAGTGCTAGACTACCCACTAGCTCCGCGAACACCGGGGAGCTGTTTTTT.

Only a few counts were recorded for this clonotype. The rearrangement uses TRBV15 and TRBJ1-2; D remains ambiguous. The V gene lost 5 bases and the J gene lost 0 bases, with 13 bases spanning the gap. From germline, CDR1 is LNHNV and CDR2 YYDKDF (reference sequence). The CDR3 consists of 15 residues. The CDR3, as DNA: TGTGCCACCAGCCCGAACAGAGTTACTAACTATGGCTACACCTTC. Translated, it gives CATSPNRVTNYGYTF.

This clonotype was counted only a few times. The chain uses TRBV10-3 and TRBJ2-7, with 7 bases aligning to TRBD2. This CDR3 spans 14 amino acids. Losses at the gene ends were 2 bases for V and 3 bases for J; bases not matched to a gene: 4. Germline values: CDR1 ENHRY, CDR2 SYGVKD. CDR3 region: CAISENPSGYEQYF. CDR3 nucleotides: TGTGCCATCAGTGAGAACCCTAGCGGCTACGAGCAGTACTTC.

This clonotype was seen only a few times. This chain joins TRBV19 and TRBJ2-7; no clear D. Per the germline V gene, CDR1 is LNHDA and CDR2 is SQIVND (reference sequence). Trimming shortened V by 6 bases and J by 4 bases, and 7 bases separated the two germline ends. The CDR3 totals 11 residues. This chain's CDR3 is CASRDGYEQYF. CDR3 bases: TGTGCCAGTAGAGACGGGTACGAGCAGTACTTC.

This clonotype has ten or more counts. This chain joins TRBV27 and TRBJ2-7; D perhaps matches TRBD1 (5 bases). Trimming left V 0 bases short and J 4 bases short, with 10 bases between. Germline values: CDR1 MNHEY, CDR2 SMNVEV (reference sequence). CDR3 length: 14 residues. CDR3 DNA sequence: TGTGCCAGCAGTTTATCGCACAGGAGATACGAGCAGTACTTC. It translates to CASSLSHRRYEQYF.

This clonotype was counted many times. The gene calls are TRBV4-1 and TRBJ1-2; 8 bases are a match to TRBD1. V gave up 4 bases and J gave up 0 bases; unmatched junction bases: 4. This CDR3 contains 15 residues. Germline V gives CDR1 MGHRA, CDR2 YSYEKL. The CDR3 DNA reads TGCGCCAGCAGCCCGGGACAGGCCTCTAACTATGGCTACACCTTC. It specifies CASSPGQASNYGYTF.

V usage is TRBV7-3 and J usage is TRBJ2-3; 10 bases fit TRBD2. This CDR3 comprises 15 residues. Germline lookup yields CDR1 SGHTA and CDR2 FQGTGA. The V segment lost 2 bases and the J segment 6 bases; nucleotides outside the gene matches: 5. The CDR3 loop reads CASSLLSGRVDTQYF. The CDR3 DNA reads TGTGCCAGCAGCTTATTAAGCGGGAGGGTCGATACGCAGTATTTT. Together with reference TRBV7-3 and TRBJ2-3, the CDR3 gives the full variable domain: GAGVSQTPSNKVTEKGKYVELRCDPISGHTALYWYRQSLGQGPEFLIYFQGTGAADDSGLPNDRFFAVRPEGSVSTLKIQRTERGDSAVYLCASSLLSGRVDTQYFGPGTRLTVL.

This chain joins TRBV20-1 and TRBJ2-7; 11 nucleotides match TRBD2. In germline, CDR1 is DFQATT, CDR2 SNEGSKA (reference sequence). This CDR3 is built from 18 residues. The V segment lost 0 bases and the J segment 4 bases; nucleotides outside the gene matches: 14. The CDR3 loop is CSARDLGTSGQTNYEQYF. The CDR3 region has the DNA TGCAGTGCTAGAGATCTTGGGACTAGCGGTCAGACTAATTACGAGCAGTACTTC.

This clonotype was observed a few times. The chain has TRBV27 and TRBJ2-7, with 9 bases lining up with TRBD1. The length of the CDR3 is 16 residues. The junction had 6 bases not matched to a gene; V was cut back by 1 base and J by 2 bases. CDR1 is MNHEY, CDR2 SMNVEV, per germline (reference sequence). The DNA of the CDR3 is TGTGCCAGCAGTTTATGGGGACAGGGTTACACCTACGAGCAGTACTTC. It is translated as CASSLWGQGYTYEQYF.

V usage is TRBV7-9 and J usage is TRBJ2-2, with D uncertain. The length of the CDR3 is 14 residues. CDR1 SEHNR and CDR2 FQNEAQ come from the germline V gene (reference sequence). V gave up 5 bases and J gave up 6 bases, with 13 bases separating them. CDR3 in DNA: TGTGCCAGCAGCCCGGGCAGGTTACCCGGGGAGCTGTTTTTT. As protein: CASSPGRLPGELFF.

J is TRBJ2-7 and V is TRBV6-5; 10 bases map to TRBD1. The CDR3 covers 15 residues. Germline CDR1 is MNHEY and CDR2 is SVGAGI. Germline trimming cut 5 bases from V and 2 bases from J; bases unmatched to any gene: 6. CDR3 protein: CASSPDRGPAYEQYF. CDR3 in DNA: TGTGCCAGCAGTCCTGACAGGGGGCCAGCCTACGAGCAGTACTTC.

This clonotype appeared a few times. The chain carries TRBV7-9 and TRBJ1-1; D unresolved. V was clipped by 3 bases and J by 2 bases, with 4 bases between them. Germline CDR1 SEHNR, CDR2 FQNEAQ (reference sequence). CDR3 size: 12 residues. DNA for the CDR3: TGTGCCAGCAGCTTTCCCAACACTGAAGCTTTCTTT. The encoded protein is CASSFPNTEAFF.

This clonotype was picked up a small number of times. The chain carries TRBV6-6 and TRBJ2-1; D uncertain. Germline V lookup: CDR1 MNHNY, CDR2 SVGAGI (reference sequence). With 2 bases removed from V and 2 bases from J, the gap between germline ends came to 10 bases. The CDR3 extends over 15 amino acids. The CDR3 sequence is CASSYNRGTYNEQFF. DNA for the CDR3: TGTGCCAGCAGTTACAACAGAGGTACCTACAATGAGCAGTTCTTC.

CDR3: CASGRDTRTDTQYF. The CDR3 nucleotides are TGTGCCAGTGGCCGGGACACCCGCACAGATACGCAGTATTTT. This sequence joins TRBV2 and TRBJ2-3; tentative D call: TRBD1 (6 bases). V lost 9 bases and J lost 1, with 14 bases in between. CDR3 size: 14 residues. Per the germline V gene, CDR1 is SNHLY and CDR2 is FYNNEI.

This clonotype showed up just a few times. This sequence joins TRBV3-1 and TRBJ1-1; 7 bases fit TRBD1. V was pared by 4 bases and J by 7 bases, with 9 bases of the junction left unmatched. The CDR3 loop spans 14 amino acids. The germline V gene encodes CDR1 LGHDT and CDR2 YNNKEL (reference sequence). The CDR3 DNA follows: TGTGCCAGCAGCCCCACCGACAGGGATCTTGAAGCTTTCTTT. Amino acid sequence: CASSPTDRDLEAFF.

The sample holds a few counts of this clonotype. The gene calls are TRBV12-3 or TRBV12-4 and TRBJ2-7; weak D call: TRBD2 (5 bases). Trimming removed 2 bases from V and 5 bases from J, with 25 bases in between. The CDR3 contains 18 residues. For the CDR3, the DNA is TGTGCCAGCAGTTTATTTTCATACGGGAAACTTGATCGGAACGAGCAGTACTTC. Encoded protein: CASSLFSYGKLDRNEQYF.

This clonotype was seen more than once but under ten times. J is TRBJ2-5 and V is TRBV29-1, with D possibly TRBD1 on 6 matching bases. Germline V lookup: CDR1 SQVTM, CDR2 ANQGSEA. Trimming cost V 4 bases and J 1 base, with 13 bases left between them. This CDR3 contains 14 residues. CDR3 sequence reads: CSVGGRLSQETQYF. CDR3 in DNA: TGCAGCGTTGGGGGGCGTTTATCCCAAGAGACCCAGTACTTC.

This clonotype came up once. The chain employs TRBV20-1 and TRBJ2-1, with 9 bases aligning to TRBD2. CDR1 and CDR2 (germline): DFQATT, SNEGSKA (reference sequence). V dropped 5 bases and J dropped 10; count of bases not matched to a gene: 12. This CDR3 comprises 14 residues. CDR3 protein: CSARRGGAREEQFF. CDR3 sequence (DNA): TGCAGTGCTCGACGCGGGGGGGCCAGGGAGGAGCAGTTCTTC.

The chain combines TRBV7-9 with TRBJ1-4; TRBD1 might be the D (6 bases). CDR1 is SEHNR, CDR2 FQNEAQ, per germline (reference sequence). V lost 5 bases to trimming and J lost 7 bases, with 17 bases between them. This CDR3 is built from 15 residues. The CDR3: CASSPNDRWSEKLFF. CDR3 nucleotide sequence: TGTGCCAGCAGCCCCAATGACAGGTGGAGTGAAAAACTGTTTTTT.

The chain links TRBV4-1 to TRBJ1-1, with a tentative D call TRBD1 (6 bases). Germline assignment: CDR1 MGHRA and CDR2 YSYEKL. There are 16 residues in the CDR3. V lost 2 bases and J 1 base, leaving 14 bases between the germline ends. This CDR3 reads CASSQRQDSPNTEAFF. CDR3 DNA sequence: TGCGCCAGCAGCCAACGCCAGGACAGCCCGAACACTGAAGCTTTCTTT.

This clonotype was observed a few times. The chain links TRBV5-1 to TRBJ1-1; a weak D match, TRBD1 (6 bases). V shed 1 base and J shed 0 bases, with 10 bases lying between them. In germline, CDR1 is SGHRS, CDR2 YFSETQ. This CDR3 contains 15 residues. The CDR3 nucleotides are TGCGCCAGCAGCTTGTCACAGGGCATGAACACTGAAGCTTTCTTT. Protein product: CASSLSQGMNTEAFF.

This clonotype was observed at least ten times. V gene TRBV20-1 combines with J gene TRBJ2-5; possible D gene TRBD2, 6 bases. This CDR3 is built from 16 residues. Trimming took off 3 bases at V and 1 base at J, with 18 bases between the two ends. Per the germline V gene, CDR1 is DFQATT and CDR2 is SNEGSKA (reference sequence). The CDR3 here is CSASVVAGRGQETQYF. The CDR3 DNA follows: TGCAGTGCTAGCGTCGTGGCGGGACGCGGCCAAGAGACCCAGTACTTC.

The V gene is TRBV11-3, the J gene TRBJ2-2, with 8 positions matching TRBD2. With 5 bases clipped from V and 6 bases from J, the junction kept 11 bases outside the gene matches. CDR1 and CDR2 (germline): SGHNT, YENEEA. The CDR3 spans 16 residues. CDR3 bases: TGTGCCAGCAGCCAGCCAGGAGCGGGAGATCCCGGGGAGCTGTTTTTT. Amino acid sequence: CASSQPGAGDPGELFF.

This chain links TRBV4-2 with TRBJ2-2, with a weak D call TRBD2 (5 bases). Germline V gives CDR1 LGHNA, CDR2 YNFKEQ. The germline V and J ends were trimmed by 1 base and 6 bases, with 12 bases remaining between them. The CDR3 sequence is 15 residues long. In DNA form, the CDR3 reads TGTGCCAGCAGCCAAGGCGAGGGTTCCCCCGGGGAGCTGTTTTTT. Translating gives CASSQGEGSPGELFF.

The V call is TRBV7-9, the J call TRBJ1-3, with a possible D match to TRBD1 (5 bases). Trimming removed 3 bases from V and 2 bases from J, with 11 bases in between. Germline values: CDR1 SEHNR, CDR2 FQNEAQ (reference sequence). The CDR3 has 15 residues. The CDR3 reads CASSLSRVPGNTIYF. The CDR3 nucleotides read TGTGCCAGCAGCTTGAGCAGGGTACCTGGAAACACCATATATTTT.